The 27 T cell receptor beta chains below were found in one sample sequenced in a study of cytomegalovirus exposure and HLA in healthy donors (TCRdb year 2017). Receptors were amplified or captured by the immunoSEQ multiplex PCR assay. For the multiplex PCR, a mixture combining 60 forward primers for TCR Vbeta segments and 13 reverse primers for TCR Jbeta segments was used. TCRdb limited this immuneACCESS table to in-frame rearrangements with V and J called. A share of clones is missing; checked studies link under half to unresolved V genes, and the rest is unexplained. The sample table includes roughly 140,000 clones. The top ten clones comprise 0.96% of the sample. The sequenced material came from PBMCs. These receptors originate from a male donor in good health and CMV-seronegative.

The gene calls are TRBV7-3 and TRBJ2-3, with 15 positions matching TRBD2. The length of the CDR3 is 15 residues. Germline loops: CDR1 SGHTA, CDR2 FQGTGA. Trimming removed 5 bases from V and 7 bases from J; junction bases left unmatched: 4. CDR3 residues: CASSPGTSGGNTQYF. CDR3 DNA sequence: TGTGCCAGCAGCCCCGGGACTAGCGGGGGGAATACGCAGTATTTT. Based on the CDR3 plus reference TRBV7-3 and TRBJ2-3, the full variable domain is GAGVSQTPSNKVTEKGKYVELRCDPISGHTALYWYRQSLGQGPEFLIYFQGTGAADDSGLPNDRFFAVRPEGSVSTLKIQRTERGDSAVYLCASSPGTSGGNTQYFGPGTRLTVL.

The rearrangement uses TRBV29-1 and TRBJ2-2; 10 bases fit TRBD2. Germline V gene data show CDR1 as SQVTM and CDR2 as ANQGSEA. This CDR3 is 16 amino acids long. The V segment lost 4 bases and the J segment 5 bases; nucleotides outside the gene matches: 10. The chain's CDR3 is CSVVKAGGPRTGELFF. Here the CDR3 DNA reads TGCAGCGTTGTTAAAGCGGGAGGGCCGAGAACCGGGGAGCTGTTTTTT.

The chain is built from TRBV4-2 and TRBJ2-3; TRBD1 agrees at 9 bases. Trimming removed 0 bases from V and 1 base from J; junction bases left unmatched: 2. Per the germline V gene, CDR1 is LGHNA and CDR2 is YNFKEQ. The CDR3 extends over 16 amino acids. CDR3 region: CASSQEGDRGTDTQYF. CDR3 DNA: TGTGCCAGCAGCCAAGAGGGGGACAGGGGCACAGATACGCAGTATTTT.

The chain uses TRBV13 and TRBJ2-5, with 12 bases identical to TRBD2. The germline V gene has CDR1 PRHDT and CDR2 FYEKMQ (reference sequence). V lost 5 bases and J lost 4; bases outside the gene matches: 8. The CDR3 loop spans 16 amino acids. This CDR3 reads CASSRSSGGALETQYF. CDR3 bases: TGTGCCAGCAGCCGATCTAGCGGGGGGGCTTTAGAGACCCAGTACTTC.

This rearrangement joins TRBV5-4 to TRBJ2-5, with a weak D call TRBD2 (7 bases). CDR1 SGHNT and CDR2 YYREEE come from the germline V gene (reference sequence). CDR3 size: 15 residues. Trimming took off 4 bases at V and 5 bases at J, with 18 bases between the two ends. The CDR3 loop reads CASSITGGPEETQYF. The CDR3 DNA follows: TGTGCCAGCAGCATCACCGGGGGGCCGGAGGAGACCCAGTACTTC.

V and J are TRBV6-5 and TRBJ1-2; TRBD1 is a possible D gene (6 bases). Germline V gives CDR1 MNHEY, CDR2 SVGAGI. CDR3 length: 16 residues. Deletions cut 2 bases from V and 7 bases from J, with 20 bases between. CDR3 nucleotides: TGTGCCAGCAGTTACCCCAGTACGGGGGGCGGATTTGGCTACACCTTC. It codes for CASSYPSTGGGFGYTF.

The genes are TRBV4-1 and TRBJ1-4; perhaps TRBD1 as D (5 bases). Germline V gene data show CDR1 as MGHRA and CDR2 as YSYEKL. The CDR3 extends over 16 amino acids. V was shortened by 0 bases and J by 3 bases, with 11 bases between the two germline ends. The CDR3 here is CASSQDGAASNEKLFF. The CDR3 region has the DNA TGCGCCAGCAGCCAAGATGGGGCAGCTTCTAATGAAAAACTGTTTTTT.

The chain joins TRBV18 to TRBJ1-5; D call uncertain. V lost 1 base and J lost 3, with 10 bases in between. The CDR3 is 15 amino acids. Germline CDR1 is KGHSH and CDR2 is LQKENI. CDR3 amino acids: CASSPQGGNNQPQHF. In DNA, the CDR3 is TGTGCCAGCTCACCACAAGGAGGAAACAATCAGCCCCAGCATTTT. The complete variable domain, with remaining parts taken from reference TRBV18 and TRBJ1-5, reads NAGVMQNPRHLVRRRGQEARLRCSPMKGHSHVYWYRQLPEEGLKFMVYLQKENIIDESGMPKERFSAEFPKEGPSILRIQQVVRGDSAAYFCASSPQGGNNQPQHFGDGTRLSIL.

The CDR3 loop is CSASTSGGYEQYF. The CDR3 region has the DNA TGCAGCGCCTCGACTAGCGGAGGCTACGAGCAGTACTTC. J is TRBJ2-5 and V is TRBV29-1; TRBD2 aligns across 9 bases. The DNA end favors TRBJ2-7, so the J call may be wrong. Germline CDR1 and CDR2: SQVTM and ANQGSEA. This CDR3 has 13 residues.

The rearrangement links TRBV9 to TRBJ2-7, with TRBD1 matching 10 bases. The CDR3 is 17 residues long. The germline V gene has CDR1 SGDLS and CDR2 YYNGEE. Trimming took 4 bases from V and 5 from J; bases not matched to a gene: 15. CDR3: CASSFRGTGAALNEQYF. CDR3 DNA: TGTGCCAGCAGCTTCCGGGGGACAGGGGCCGCCTTGAACGAGCAGTACTTC.

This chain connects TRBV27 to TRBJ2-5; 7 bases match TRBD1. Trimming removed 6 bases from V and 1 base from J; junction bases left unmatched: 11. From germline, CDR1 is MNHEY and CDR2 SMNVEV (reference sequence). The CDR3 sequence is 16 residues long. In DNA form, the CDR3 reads TGTGCCAGCAGCCGAGGGACAGCCTACGTCCAAGAGACCCAGTACTTC. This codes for CASSRGTAYVQETQYF.

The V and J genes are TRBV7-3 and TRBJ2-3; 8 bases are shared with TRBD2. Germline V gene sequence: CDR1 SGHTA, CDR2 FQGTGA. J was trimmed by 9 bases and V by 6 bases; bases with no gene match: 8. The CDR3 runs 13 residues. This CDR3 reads CASSRSRGGTQYF. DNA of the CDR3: TGTGCCAGCAGTCGTTCTCGCGGGGGGACGCAGTATTTT.

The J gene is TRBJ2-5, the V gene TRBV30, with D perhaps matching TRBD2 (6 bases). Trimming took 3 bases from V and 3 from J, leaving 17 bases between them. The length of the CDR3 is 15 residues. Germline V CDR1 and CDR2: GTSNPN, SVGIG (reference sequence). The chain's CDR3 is CAWRRVGLGEETQYF. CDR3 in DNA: TGTGCCTGGAGGCGGGTGGGACTGGGGGAAGAGACCCAGTACTTC.

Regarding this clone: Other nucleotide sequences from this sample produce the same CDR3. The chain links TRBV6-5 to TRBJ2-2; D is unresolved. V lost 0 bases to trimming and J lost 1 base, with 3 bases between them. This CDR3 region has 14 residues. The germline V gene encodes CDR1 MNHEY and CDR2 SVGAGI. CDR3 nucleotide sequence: TGTGCCAGCAGTTACTCGAGGAACACCGGGGAGCTGTTTTTT. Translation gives CASSYSRNTGELFF.

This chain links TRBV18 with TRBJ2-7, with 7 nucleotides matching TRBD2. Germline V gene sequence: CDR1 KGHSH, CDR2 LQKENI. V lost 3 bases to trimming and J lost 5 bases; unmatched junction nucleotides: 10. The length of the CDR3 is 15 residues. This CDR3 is CASSPVLAPPHEQYF. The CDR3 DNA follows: TGTGCCAGCTCACCGGTACTAGCGCCCCCCCACGAGCAGTACTTC.

The CDR3 region is CSVGQVNTEAFF. As DNA, the CDR3 is TGCAGCGTTGGGCAGGTTAACACTGAAGCTTTCTTT. The chain employs TRBV29-1 and TRBJ1-1; D is unresolved. V was cut by 4 bases and J by 2 bases, with 8 bases left in between. The CDR3 has 12 residues. Germline V gene sequence: CDR1 SQVTM, CDR2 ANQGSEA.

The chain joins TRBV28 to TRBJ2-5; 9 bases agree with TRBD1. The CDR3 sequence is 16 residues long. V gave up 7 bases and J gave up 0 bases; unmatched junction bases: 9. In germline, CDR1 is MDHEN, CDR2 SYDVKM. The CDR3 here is CASTLSGTGHQETQYF. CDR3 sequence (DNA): TGTGCCAGCACCCTATCCGGGACAGGGCACCAAGAGACCCAGTACTTC.

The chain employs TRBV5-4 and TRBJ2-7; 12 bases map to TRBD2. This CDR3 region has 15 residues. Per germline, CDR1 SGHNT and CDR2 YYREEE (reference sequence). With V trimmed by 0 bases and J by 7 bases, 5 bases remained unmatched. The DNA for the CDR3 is TGTGCCAGCAGCTTGGGACTAGCGGGGGAGAGGGAGCAGTACTTC. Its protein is CASSLGLAGEREQYF. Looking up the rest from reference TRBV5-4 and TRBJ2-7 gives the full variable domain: ETGVTQSPTHLIKTRGQQVTLRCSSQSGHNTVSWYQQALGQGPQFIFQYYREEENGRGNFPPRFSGLQFPNYSSELNVNALELDDSALYLCASSLGLAGEREQYFGPGTRLTVT.

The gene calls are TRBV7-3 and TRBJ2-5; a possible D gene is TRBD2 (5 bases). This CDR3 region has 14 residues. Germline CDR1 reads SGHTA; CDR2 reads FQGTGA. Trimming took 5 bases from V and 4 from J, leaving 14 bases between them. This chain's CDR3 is CASSPYRGGETQYF. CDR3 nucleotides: TGTGCCAGCAGCCCTTATCGGGGTGGAGAGACCCAGTACTTC.

The CDR3 loop reads CASSEGRGGTEAFF. CDR3 DNA: TGTGCCAGCAGTGAAGGGAGAGGGGGCACTGAAGCTTTCTTT. The rearrangement joins TRBV25-1 to TRBJ1-1; maybe TRBD1 (6 bases). This CDR3 comprises 14 residues. V dropped 2 bases and J dropped 4 bases, with 11 bases sitting between them. The germline V gene has CDR1 MGHDK and CDR2 SYGVNS.

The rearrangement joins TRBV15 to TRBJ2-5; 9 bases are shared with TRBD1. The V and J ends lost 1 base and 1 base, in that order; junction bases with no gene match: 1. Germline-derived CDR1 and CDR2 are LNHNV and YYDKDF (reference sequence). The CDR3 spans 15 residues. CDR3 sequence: CATSRVTGGQETQYF. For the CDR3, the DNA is TGTGCCACCAGCAGAGTGACAGGGGGCCAAGAGACCCAGTACTTC.

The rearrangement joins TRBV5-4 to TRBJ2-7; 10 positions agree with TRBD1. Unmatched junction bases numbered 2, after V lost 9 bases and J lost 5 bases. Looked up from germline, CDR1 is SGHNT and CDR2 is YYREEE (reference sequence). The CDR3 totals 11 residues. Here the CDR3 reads CAIGTGDEQYF. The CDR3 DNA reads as TGTGCCATCGGGACAGGGGACGAGCAGTACTTC.

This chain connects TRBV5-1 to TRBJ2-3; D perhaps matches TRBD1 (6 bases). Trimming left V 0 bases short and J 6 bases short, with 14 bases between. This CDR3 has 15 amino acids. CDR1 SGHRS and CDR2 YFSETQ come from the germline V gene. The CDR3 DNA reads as TGCGCCAGCAGCTTGGAAGGGACATCCTCGGATACGCAGTATTTT. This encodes CASSLEGTSSDTQYF.

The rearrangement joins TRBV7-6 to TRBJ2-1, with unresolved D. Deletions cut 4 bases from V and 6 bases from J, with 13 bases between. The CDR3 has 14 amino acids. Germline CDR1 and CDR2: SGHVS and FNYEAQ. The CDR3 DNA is TGTGCCAGCAGCTCCCAGCCGAGCGCCAATGAGCAGTTCTTC. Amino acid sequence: CASSSQPSANEQFF.

In DNA form, the CDR3 reads TGTGCCTCGAGGGACAATGGGGATAGGAACTATGGCTACACCTTC. Protein product: CASRDNGDRNYGYTF. The chain recombines TRBV6-4 with TRBJ1-2, with D possibly being TRBD1 (6 bases). V lost 11 bases, J lost 2 bases, and 21 bases lay in between. The CDR3 totals 15 residues. Germline lookup yields CDR1 MRHNA and CDR2 SNTAGT.

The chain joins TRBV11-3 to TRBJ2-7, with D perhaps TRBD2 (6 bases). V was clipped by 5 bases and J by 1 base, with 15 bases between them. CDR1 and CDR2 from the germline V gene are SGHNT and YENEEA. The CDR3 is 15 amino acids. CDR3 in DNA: TGTGCCAGCAGCCGAGCCGCGGGATCGTCCTACGAGCAGTACTTC. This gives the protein CASSRAAGSSYEQYF.

The CDR3 is CASSYRGLGGYTF. The CDR3 nucleotides are TGTGCCAGCAGTTACAGGGGGCTGGGCGGCTACACCTTC. This rearrangement joins TRBV6-5 to TRBJ1-2; 7 bases map to TRBD1. V shed 2 bases and J 8 bases; nucleotides not matched to a gene: 5. The germline CDR1 and CDR2 sequences are MNHEY and SVGAGI. The CDR3 runs 13 residues.